The entry below gives a single T cell receptor (beta chain) sequence along with its context. This entry comes from a study of T-cell memory formation after mild COVID-19. MiXCR, run by TCRdb on the 5' RACE reads, gives a single entry per CDR3 protein. Here the sample spans under 550,000 distinct CDR3 sequences, over 15% being singletons. The CDR3 has 18 amino acids. Germline-derived CDR1 and CDR2 are GTSNPN and SVGIG (reference sequence). Trimming at V came to 0 bases and at J to 1 base, leaving 9 bases not matched to a gene. Sequenced sample: PBMCs or a T cell subset sorted from them (not recorded which). This rearrangement joins TRBV30 to TRBJ2-3, with TRBD2 matching over 11 bases. The origin of this receptor is an adult woman who had mild COVID-19 (a few samples of this study predate the infection). Cell type and time point are not known. For the CDR3, the DNA is TGTGCCTGGAGTGTTGGACTAGCGGGTTATAGGGGCACAGATACGCAGTATTTT. It specifies CAWSVGLAGYRGTDTQYF.